The 13 T cell receptor beta chains presented below share a single source sample, sequenced in a study of T cells in localized non-small cell lung cancer. Using immunoSEQ multiplex PCR, the repertoire was profiled, and TCRdb retains in-frame clones only, with some absent. This sample has 26,000 or so clones, with 75% to 90% found just once. The material sequenced was peripheral blood, taken before any cancer treatment. These receptors were collected from a female donor over 55 with stage I lung adenocarcinoma.

This clone was counted a few times. The chain links TRBV15 to TRBJ2-1, with 12 bases that match TRBD2. Germline trimming cut 8 bases from V and 6 bases from J; bases unmatched to any gene: 5. The CDR3 is 14 amino acids. Germline CDR1 reads LNHNV; CDR2 reads YYDKDF (reference sequence). CDR3 amino acids: CATALAGGLNEQFF. DNA of the CDR3: TGTGCCACCGCACTAGCGGGGGGACTCAATGAGCAGTTCTTC.

This sequence joins TRBV4-1 and TRBJ2-5, with 14 bases matching TRBD2. Germline values: CDR1 MGHRA, CDR2 YSYEKL. V trimming: 1 base; J trimming: 0 bases; junction bases outside the gene matches: 4. This CDR3 has 18 amino acids. CDR3 protein: CASSQGRTSGGHQETQYF. The CDR3 DNA reads as TGCGCCAGCAGCCAAGGGAGGACTAGCGGGGGGCACCAAGAGACCCAGTACTTC.

The chain is built from TRBV15 and TRBJ1-1; D gene ambiguous. V lost 0 bases and J lost 1, with 12 bases in between. There are 16 residues in the CDR3. Germline CDR1 reads LNHNV; CDR2 reads YYDKDF (reference sequence). The CDR3 DNA follows: TGTGCCACCAGCAGAGATATGGGAACATCGAACACTGAAGCTTTCTTT. Translated: CATSRDMGTSNTEAFF.

V and J are TRBV5-4 and TRBJ2-7; D gene ambiguous. Trimming stripped 3 bases from V and 3 bases from J, with 10 bases between. Germline CDR1 is SGHNT and CDR2 is YYREEE (reference sequence). CDR3 length equals 13 residues. This chain's CDR3 is CASSYAPSYEQYF. The CDR3 nucleotides read TGTGCCAGCAGCTACGCCCCGAGCTACGAGCAGTACTTC.

This clone was detected once. The V and J genes are TRBV7-9 and TRBJ1-1; no clear D gene. In germline, CDR1 is SEHNR, CDR2 FQNEAQ (reference sequence). V lost 3 bases, J lost 0 bases, and 2 bases lay in between. The length of the CDR3 is 12 residues. The CDR3 coding sequence is TGTGCCAGCAGCTTCTTGAACACTGAAGCTTTCTTT. Protein sequence: CASSFLNTEAFF.

In DNA, the CDR3 is TGTGCCAGCACCCCGGGCAGAAGCTCCTACAATGAGCAGTTCTTC. This translates into CASTPGRSSYNEQFF. The J gene is TRBJ2-1, the V gene TRBV11-3; D is unresolved. V lost 7 bases, J lost 0 bases, and 13 bases lay in between. CDR3 length: 15 amino acids. Germline values: CDR1 SGHNT, CDR2 YENEEA.

The V call is TRBV10-3, the J call TRBJ2-7; the D gene is possibly TRBD1 (5 bases). This CDR3 contains 11 residues. From germline, CDR1 is ENHRY and CDR2 SYGVKD. V lost 7 bases to trimming and J lost 3 bases, with 7 bases between them. The CDR3 DNA is TGTGCCATCAAGCAGGGCTACGAGCAGTACTTC. This sequence encodes CAIKQGYEQYF.

This clone was recorded a few times. V usage is TRBV5-4 and J usage is TRBJ1-2; D call uncertain. The V end was cut by 1 base, the J end by 4 bases, with 14 bases between. Germline loops: CDR1 SGHNT, CDR2 YYREEE (reference sequence). There are 15 residues in the CDR3. CDR3 sequence: CASSLSGGWPYGYTF. The DNA of the CDR3 is TGTGCCAGCAGCTTGTCAGGAGGATGGCCCTATGGCTACACCTTC.

This chain connects TRBV29-1 to TRBJ2-7; no clear D. CDR1 and CDR2 (germline): SQVTM, ANQGSEA. Trimming took off 7 bases at V and 8 bases at J, with 15 bases between the two ends. The CDR3 runs to 11 residues. This CDR3 is CSAVAKTQQYF. The DNA of the CDR3 is TGCAGCGCTGTGGCTAAAACCCAGCAGTACTTC.

The V call is TRBV25-1, the J call TRBJ1-4; possible D gene TRBD1, 6 bases. V shed 3 bases and J shed 6 bases, with 20 bases lying between them. Germline CDR1 MGHDK, CDR2 SYGVNS. This CDR3 comprises 17 residues. The CDR3 loop reads CASSESIGGRGYEKLFF. The CDR3 nucleotides read TGTGCCAGCAGTGAGAGCATCGGAGGCAGGGGTTATGAAAAACTGTTTTTT.

The rearrangement uses TRBV9 and TRBJ2-5; D uncertain. Germline loops: CDR1 SGDLS, CDR2 YYNGEE. This CDR3 region has 15 residues. V lost 0 bases to trimming and J lost 2 bases, with 11 bases between them. CDR3 region: CASSVGAGQQETQYF. The CDR3 DNA reads TGTGCCAGCAGCGTAGGGGCAGGTCAGCAAGAGACCCAGTACTTC.

The chain is built from TRBV2 and TRBJ2-1; D remains unclear. The V gene lost 6 bases and the J gene lost 0 bases, with 12 bases spanning the gap. Per germline, CDR1 SNHLY and CDR2 FYNNEI. The CDR3 loop spans 15 amino acids. Here the CDR3 reads CASRASVHSYNEQFF. CDR3 DNA: TGTGCCAGCAGGGCCAGTGTGCACTCCTACAATGAGCAGTTCTTC.

The genes are TRBV6-5 and TRBJ1-3; D call uncertain. V gave up 5 bases and J gave up 0 bases, with 11 bases separating them. The CDR3 is made up of 15 amino acids. The germline CDR1 and CDR2 sequences are MNHEY and SVGAGI. CDR3 nucleotide sequence: TGTGCCAGCAGTCCCCGCGGGGTCTCTGGAAACACCATATATTTT. Translation gives CASSPRGVSGNTIYF.